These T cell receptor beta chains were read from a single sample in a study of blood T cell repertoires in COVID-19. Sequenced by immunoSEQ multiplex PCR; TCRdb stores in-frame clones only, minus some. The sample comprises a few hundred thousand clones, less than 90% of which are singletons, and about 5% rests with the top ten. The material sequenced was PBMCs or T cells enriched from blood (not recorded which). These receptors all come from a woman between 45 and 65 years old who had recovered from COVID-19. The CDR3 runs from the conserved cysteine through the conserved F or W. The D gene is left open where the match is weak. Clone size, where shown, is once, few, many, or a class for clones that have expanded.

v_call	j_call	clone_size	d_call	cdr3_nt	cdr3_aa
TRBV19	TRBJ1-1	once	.	TGTGCCAGTAGTGAGGGAGCAGCGGTTGGAGCTTTCTTT	CASSEGAAVGAFF
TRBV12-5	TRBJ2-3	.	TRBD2	TGTGCTAGTGGTTTGGCCCTAGCGGGGCGGGATACGCAGTATTTT	CASGLALAGRDTQYF
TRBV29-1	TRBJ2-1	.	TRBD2	TGCAGCGTTTTGCCGGGACTAGCGTCTTTCAATGAGCAGTTCTTC	CSVLPGLASFNEQFF
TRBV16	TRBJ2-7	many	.	TGTGCCAGCAGCCAATCGGCAGGGTCATACGAGCAGTACTTC	CASSQSAGSYEQYF
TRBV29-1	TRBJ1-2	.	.	TGCAGCGTTGAGGCTTTGTATGGCTACACCTTC	CSVEALYGYTF
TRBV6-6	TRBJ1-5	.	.	TGTGCCAGCAGTTACCGCGACAGATCCGGACAGCCCCAGCATTTT	CASSYRDRSGQPQHF
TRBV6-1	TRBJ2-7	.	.	TGTGCCAGCAGTGACAGGGCTGCCTACGAGCAGTACTTC	CASSDRAAYEQYF
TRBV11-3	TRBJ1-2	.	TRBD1	TGTGCCAGCAGCTTAGCCGGGACAGGGGGAGGCTACACCTTC	CASSLAGTGGGYTF
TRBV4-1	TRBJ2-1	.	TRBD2	TGCGCCAGCAGCCAAGTCCAGAGACTAGCCTTTGTTTATGAGCAGTTCTTC	CASSQVQRLAFVYEQFF
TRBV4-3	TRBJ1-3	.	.	TGCGCCAGCAGCCAAGAGGGAGCATCTGGAAACACCATATATTTT	CASSQEGASGNTIYF
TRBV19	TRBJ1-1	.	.	TGTGCCAGTAGTATCTCAGGCATGAACACTGAAGCTTTCTTT	CASSISGMNTEAFF
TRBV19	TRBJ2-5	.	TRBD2	TGTGCCAGTAGTAGGTCTAGCGGAGTTCAAGAGACCCAGTACTTC	CASSRSSGVQETQYF
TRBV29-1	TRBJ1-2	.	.	TGCAGCGTTGAAGCAGTTGTCAGAGGAGGTGGCTACACCTTC	CSVEAVVRGGGYTF
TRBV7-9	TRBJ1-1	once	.	TGTGCCAGCAGCTTAGTTAAACAGAACACTGAAGCTTTCTTT	CASSLVKQNTEAFF
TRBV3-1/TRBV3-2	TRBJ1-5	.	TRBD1	TGTGCCAGCAGCCAAGGGGGGACAGGCACTGGTAAGCCCCAGCATTTT	CASSQGGTGTGKPQHF
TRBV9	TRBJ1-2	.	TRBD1	TGTGCCAGCAGCGCTGGAACAGGGGGCTATGGCTACACCTTC	CASSAGTGGYGYTF
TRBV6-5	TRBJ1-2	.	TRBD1	TGTGCCAGCAGTTACTTACCCAGGACAGGGGAAAGAGGCTACACCTTC	CASSYLPRTGERGYTF
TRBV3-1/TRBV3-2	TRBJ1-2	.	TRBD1	TGTGCCAGCAGCCGCGCGCCGACAGGGGGCTATGGCTACACCTTC	CASSRAPTGGYGYTF
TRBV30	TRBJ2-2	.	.	TGTGCCTGGAGTGTATCGAGCGTCGGGGAGCTGTTTTTT	CAWSVSSVGELFF
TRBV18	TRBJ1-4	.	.	TGTGCCAGCTCTCCTGAGGTGGTCCGGTTTGAAAAACTGTTTTTT	CASSPEVVRFEKLFF
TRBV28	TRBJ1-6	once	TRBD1	TGTGCCAGCAGTCCGCAATGGACAGGGCCCCTCCACTTT	CASSPQWTGPLHF
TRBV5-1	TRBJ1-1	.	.	TGCGCCAGCAGCCCCTCCGGGAACACTGAAGCTTTCTTT	CASSPSGNTEAFF
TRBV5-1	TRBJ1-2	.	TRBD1	TGCGCCAGCAGCTTGGGACAGGGGTTTGGCTACACCTTC	CASSLGQGFGYTF
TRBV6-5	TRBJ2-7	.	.	TGTGCCAGCAAAACCGGGATCTCCTACGAGCAGTACTTC	CASKTGISYEQYF
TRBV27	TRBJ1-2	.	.	TGTGCCAGCAGCCGCAGCGGGGCTGGCAGGCCCAGGAACTATGGCTACACCTTC	CASSRSGAGRPRNYGYTF
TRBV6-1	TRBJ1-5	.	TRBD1	TGTGCCAGCAGTTCCAGACAGGGGGGACAGCCCCAGCATTTT	CASSSRQGGQPQHF
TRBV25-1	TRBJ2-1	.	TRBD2	TGTGCCAGCAAGACTAGCGGGGGCTACAATGAGCAGTTCTTC	CASKTSGGYNEQFF
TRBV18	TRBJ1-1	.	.	TGTGCCAGCTCAGCCCTAGAACAGGGTAGGGGCCCAATGAACACTGAAGCTTTCTTT	CASSALEQGRGPMNTEAFF
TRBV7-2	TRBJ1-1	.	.	TGTGCCAGCAGTCAAACCCTCACCAGGGACACTGAAGCTTTCTTT	CASSQTLTRDTEAFF
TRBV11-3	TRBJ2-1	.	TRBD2	TGTGCCAGCAGCCCCAGCGGGAGTTCCTACAATGAGCAGTTCTTC	CASSPSGSSYNEQFF
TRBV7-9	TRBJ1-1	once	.	TGTGCCAGCAGGTCGGACAACCGCGGAGCTTTCTTT	CASRSDNRGAFF
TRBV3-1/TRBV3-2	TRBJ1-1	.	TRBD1	TGTGCCAGCAGCCGGACAGGGGGTCAGTCCACTGAAGCTTTCTTT	CASSRTGGQSTEAFF
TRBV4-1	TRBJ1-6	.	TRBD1	TGCGCCAGCAGCGACAGAGGACAGGGCAGAACTTCACCCCTCCACTTT	CASSDRGQGRTSPLHF
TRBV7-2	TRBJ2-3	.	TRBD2	TGTGCCAGCAGCCCGGGGGGGGGACTCACAGATACGCAGTATTTT	CASSPGGGLTDTQYF
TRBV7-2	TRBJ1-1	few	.	TGTGCCAGCAGCCTTCGACAGCTCATGAACACTGAAGCTTTCTTT	CASSLRQLMNTEAFF
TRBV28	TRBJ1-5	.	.	TGTGCCAGCAGTCAGAGCAATCAGCCCCAGCATTTT	CASSQSNQPQHF
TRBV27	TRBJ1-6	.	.	TGTGCCAGCAGTCTCAGGGCCCCACAGCTAAGCTCCTATAATTCACCCCTCCACTTT	CASSLRAPQLSSYNSPLHF
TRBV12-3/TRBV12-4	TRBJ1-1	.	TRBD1	TGTGCCAGCAGTTCCCGGGACAGTGAAGCTTTCTTT	CASSSRDSEAFF
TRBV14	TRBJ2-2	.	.	TGTGCCAGCAGCCAAGATACCTGGGGCGGAGCGAACACCGGGGAGCTGTTTTTT	CASSQDTWGGANTGELFF
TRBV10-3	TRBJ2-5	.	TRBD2	TGTGCCATCAGTGAAACGAGAGGTGGGGGGGTTTACGAGACCCAGTACTTC	CAISETRGGGVYETQYF
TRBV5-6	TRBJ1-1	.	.	TGTGCCAGCAGTCCAAATAAGGCGGGGGTGGCCACTGAAGCTTTCTTT	CASSPNKAGVATEAFF
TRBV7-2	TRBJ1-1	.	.	TGTGCCAGCAGCCCAACAGGGACTAGGTTCGGAGCTTTCTTT	CASSPTGTRFGAFF
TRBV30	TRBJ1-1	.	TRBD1	TGTGCCTGGGGGCCAGGGGGCTCGACCACTGAAGCTTTCTTT	CAWGPGGSTTEAFF
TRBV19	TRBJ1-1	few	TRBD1	TGTGCCAGTACCCCAGAGACAGGACAGGCCACCCTTGAAGCTTTCTTT	CASTPETGQATLEAFF
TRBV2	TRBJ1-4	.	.	TGTGCCAGCAGGCGGGACCTCACTAATGAAAAACTGTTTTTT	CASRRDLTNEKLFF
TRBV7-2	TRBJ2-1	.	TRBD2	TGTGCCAGCAGCTTAGCCCCCGGGAGCGGGGGGGCAATGTTCTTC	CASSLAPGSGGAMFF